Listed below are T cell receptor beta chains from one sample, sequenced in a study of OX40 agonist ivuxolimab in advanced cancers. The repertoire was sequenced with immunoSEQ multiplex PCR; TCRdb's copy has only in-frame clones and lacks some. In the table there are roughly 56,000 clones, around 88% of which are singletons. Sequenced material: CD4+ or CD8+ T cells sorted from blood, taken in a trial of the OX40 agonist ivuxolimab. Source of these receptors: an adult with an advanced solid tumor such as melanoma, head and neck, liver or kidney cancer. Both conserved end residues are part of each CDR3. D genes are given only for firm matches.

>TRBJ2-5|TRBD2|TRBV4-1
CASSPRVGSGGMVTQYF
>TRBJ1-4|-|TRBV28
CASSNREKLFF
>TRBJ1-5|-|TRBV5-4
CASSLGGEPQHF
>TRBJ2-2|-|TRBV6-6
CASSPRTPTGELFF
>TRBJ2-3|TRBD2|TRBV14
CASRRSGGSDTQYF
>TRBJ2-7|-|TRBV7-2
CASSLSDSYYEQYF
>TRBJ2-1|TRBD2|TRBV11-1
CASSRTSGESDNEQFF
>TRBJ2-7|TRBD2|TRBV5-1
CASSDQGGVGEQYF
>TRBJ2-3|-|TRBV9
CASRDLTDTQYF
>TRBJ2-5|TRBD2|TRBV27
CASSAGGGAQYF
>TRBJ1-2|TRBD1|TRBV5-1
CASSSLTGAYGYTF
>TRBJ1-5|-|TRBV30
CAYSGQGNQPQHF
>TRBJ1-2|-|TRBV25-1
CASSEIVGNNYGYTF
>TRBJ2-2|TRBD1|TRBV12-5
CASGLVRDRGPGELFF
>TRBJ1-1|-|TRBV7-2
CASSLDRRNTEAFF
>TRBJ2-1|TRBD2|TRBV4-1
CASSQGLAGSRFF
>TRBJ1-1|-|TRBV29-1
CSVAPGAVGGTEAFF
>TRBJ2-7|-|TRBV4-2
CASSQAGEQYF
>TRBJ2-5|-|TRBV7-9
CASRSEETQYF
>TRBJ1-1|-|TRBV27
CASNLGAGTEAFF
>TRBJ1-2|-|TRBV27
CASSSDTQGNYGYTF
>TRBJ2-5|-|TRBV5-1
CASSSQPLVGGGQETQYF
>TRBJ1-1|-|TRBV6-5
CASSYSDFLNTEAFF
>TRBJ1-1|TRBD1|TRBV28
CASSSTGVPSAEAFF
>TRBJ2-4|-|TRBV2
CASRKQGTTGKNIQYF
>TRBJ2-6|-|TRBV5-6
CASSLVSGRTYGANVLTF
>TRBJ1-6|TRBD1|TRBV30
CAWSKRQGARSYNSPLHF